Below, 32 T cell receptor beta chains from the same sample are listed, as sequenced in a study of OX40 agonist ivuxolimab in advanced cancers. This table comes from immunoSEQ multiplex PCR, and its TCRdb copy is limited to in-frame clones, with some not included. The repertoire has about 77,000 clones, around 86% of them found once; the top ten carry under 0.75%. The source material was CD4+ or CD8+ T cells sorted from blood, sampled in a trial of the OX40 agonist ivuxolimab. The source is an adult with an advanced solid tumor such as melanoma, head and neck, liver or kidney cancer.

This chain joins TRBV5-1 and TRBJ2-7; D possibly uses TRBD1 or TRBD2 (5 bases each). The CDR3 totals 14 residues. With 4 bases removed from V and 3 bases from J, the gap between germline ends came to 14 bases. Germline CDR1 and CDR2: SGHRS and YFSETQ. In DNA form, the CDR3 reads TGCGCCAGCAGCCAGGGAGTAGTTCTCTACGAGCAGTACTTC. Protein sequence: CASSQGVVLYEQYF.

V usage is TRBV19 and J usage is TRBJ1-5; D remains ambiguous. The germline V gene has CDR1 LNHDA and CDR2 SQIVND (reference sequence). The CDR3 has 13 amino acids. The V gene lost 0 bases and the J gene lost 6 bases, with 6 bases spanning the gap. The CDR3 loop reads CASSIDRAQPQHF. CDR3 in DNA: TGTGCCAGTAGTATAGATCGGGCTCAGCCCCAGCATTTT.

By share, this clone ranks as medium-sized. The V gene is TRBV27, the J gene TRBJ1-6; D is perhaps TRBD1 (6 bases). The CDR3 is 15 amino acids. V was shortened by 4 bases and J by 2 bases, with 9 bases between the two germline ends. Germline CDR1 is MNHEY and CDR2 is SMNVEV (reference sequence). This chain's CDR3 is CASSSGGTYNSPLHF. In nucleotides, the CDR3 is TGTGCCAGCAGTTCTGGGGGCACCTATAATTCACCCCTCCACTTT.

The CDR3 nucleotides read TGTGCCAGCAGGGAGACAGGGGTTGGCGAAAAACTGTTTTTT. Its translation is CASRETGVGEKLFF. J is TRBJ1-4 and V is TRBV2; 8 bases line up with TRBD1. The germline gives CDR1 SNHLY, CDR2 FYNNEI. The CDR3 consists of 14 residues. V was clipped by 6 bases and J by 8 bases; unmatched bases: 8.

V and J are TRBV13 and TRBJ1-1, with 10 bases aligning to TRBD1. After removal of 4 bases from V and 0 bases from J, the junction contained 11 bases not matched to a gene. Germline-derived CDR1 and CDR2 are PRHDT and FYEKMQ (reference sequence). The CDR3 has 18 residues. The CDR3 sequence: CASSSGPRDRGVNTEAFF. The DNA of the CDR3 is TGTGCCAGCAGCTCCGGCCCCCGGGACAGGGGAGTGAACACTGAAGCTTTCTTT. Together with reference TRBV13 and TRBJ1-1, the CDR3 gives the full variable domain: AAGVIQSPRHLIKEKRETATLKCYPIPRHDTVYWYQQGPGQDPQFLISFYEKMQSDKGSIPDRFSAQQFSDYHSELNMSSLELGDSALYFCASSSGPRDRGVNTEAFFGQGTRLTVV.

V gene TRBV10-3 combines with J gene TRBJ2-7; weak D call: TRBD2 (5 bases). Trimming cost V 7 bases and J 7 bases, with 17 bases left between them. This CDR3 contains 13 residues. Germline values: CDR1 ENHRY, CDR2 SYGVKD. The CDR3 bases are TGTGCCATCACTCCCGACTCCTCGGGGGAGCAGTACTTC. This sequence encodes CAITPDSSGEQYF.

The chain links TRBV11-2 to TRBJ1-1, with D unclear. Trimming left V 4 bases short and J 2 bases short, with 5 bases between. There are 12 residues in the CDR3. The germline gives CDR1 SGHAT, CDR2 FQNNGV. The CDR3: CASSWENTEAFF. CDR3 sequence (DNA): TGTGCCAGCAGCTGGGAAAACACTGAAGCTTTCTTT.

The gene calls are TRBV6-7 and TRBJ2-5; a possible D gene is TRBD2 (6 bases). TRBV6-7 is an open reading frame whose function is uncertain. Between the trimmed V and J ends, which lost 6 bases and 5 bases, there was a span of 25 bases. This CDR3 comprises 17 residues. DNA of the CDR3: TGTGCCAGCAGCCGCCCGGGGTGGGGGGATCGTGGGGAGACCCAGTACTTC. Protein sequence: CASSRPGWGDRGETQYF.

The chain combines TRBV5-1 with TRBJ2-7; 10 bases map to TRBD2. The trim removed 0 bases at V and 4 bases at J, leaving 4 bases unmatched. Germline lookup yields CDR1 SGHRS and CDR2 YFSETQ. The length of the CDR3 is 15 residues. CDR3 nucleotide sequence: TGCGCCAGCAGCTTGGCTCCTAGCGGGGGTTACGAGCAGTACTTC. Its translation is CASSLAPSGGYEQYF. The variable domain in full, with the rest retrieved from reference TRBV5-1 and TRBJ2-7, is KAGVTQTPRYLIKTRGQQVTLSCSPISGHRSVSWYQQTPGQGLQFLFEYFSETQRNKGNFPGRFSGRQFSNSRSEMNVSTLELGDSALYLCASSLAPSGGYEQYFGPGTRLTVT.

This sequence joins TRBV9 and TRBJ2-5; TRBD2 matches at 9 bases. This CDR3 is built from 15 residues. Trimming cost V 2 bases and J 5 bases; bases outside gene matches: 7. From germline, CDR1 is SGDLS and CDR2 YYNGEE. The CDR3 nucleotides read TGTGCCAGCAGCGTTTCGGGACTAGCAGGGGAGACCCAGTACTTC. Residues: CASSVSGLAGETQYF.

This chain's CDR3 is CASSLDTGVNSPLHF. CDR3 sequence (DNA): TGTGCCAGCAGCCTCGATACAGGAGTCAATTCACCCCTCCACTTT. The chain joins TRBV14 to TRBJ1-6; possible D gene TRBD1, 5 bases. V shed 4 bases and J shed 7 bases, with 14 bases lying between them. Germline values: CDR1 SGHDN, CDR2 FVKESK. This CDR3 is built from 15 residues.

The rearrangement uses TRBV2 and TRBJ2-1; 12 nucleotides align to TRBD1. In germline, CDR1 is SNHLY, CDR2 FYNNEI. The CDR3 totals 14 residues. Losses at the gene ends were 6 bases for V and 8 bases for J; bases not matched to a gene: 5. The CDR3 sequence: CASSRDRGQDEQFF. In DNA form, the CDR3 reads TGTGCCAGCAGCCGGGACAGGGGGCAGGATGAGCAGTTCTTC.

V is TRBV7-8 and J is TRBJ2-7; D unclear. Per the germline V gene, CDR1 is SGHVS and CDR2 is FQNEAQ. V lost 0 bases and J lost 8, with 8 bases in between. This CDR3 is 12 amino acids long. The CDR3 loop is CASSLAGGQQYF. The CDR3, as DNA: TGTGCCAGCAGCTTAGCGGGTGGCCAGCAGTACTTC.

The chain combines TRBV11-2 with TRBJ2-7; D is possibly TRBD1 or TRBD2 (5 bases each). The CDR3 consists of 12 residues. The ends were cut back, 6 bases at V and 6 bases at J, with 12 bases in the middle. From germline, CDR1 is SGHAT and CDR2 FQNNGV. CDR3 bases: TGTGCCAGCAGAAGTCCGGGGCTCGAGCAGTACTTC. Translated, it gives CASRSPGLEQYF.

This chain joins TRBV6-1 and TRBJ1-3; 7 nucleotides align to TRBD1. CDR3 size: 15 residues. J was trimmed by 0 bases and V by 5 bases; bases with no gene match: 4. The germline CDR1 and CDR2 sequences are MNHNS and SASEGT. CDR3 DNA: TGTGCCAGCAGTTTACCAGGGGGCTCTGGAAACACCATATATTTT. Encoded protein: CASSLPGGSGNTIYF.

This clone was recorded a few times. The chain combines TRBV19 with TRBJ2-7, with D possibly being TRBD1 or TRBD2 (6 bases each). Trimming pared 4 bases from V and 0 bases from J, leaving 16 bases between. Germline CDR1 and CDR2: LNHDA and SQIVND (reference sequence). The CDR3 contains 16 residues. DNA for the CDR3: TGTGCCAGTAGTAGGACGACAGGAGGGAGCTCCTACGAGCAGTACTTC. Protein sequence: CASSRTTGGSSYEQYF.

CDR3 nucleotides: TGCAGCGGCATGGACAGTACCTCTGGAAACACCATATATTTT. Protein product: CSGMDSTSGNTIYF. The chain recombines TRBV29-1 with TRBJ1-3; D is possibly TRBD1 (6 bases). Germline V gene sequence: CDR1 SQVTM, CDR2 ANQGSEA. The germline V and J ends were trimmed by 7 bases and 0 bases, with 13 bases remaining between them. The CDR3 extends over 14 amino acids.

The gene calls are TRBV7-3 and TRBJ1-6, with D perhaps matching TRBD1 (5 bases). Germline V gene sequence: CDR1 SGHTA, CDR2 FQGTGA. V was shortened by 5 bases and J by 8 bases, with 16 bases between the two germline ends. The CDR3 consists of 15 residues. The CDR3, as DNA: TGTGCCAGCAGCCCTGTTGGGGGGTTGGATTCACCCCTCCACTTT. Translating it yields CASSPVGGLDSPLHF.

The gene calls are TRBV30 and TRBJ2-3; D possibly matches TRBD1 or TRBD2 (5 bases each). Germline values: CDR1 GTSNPN, CDR2 SVGIG (reference sequence). V gave up 2 bases and J gave up 11 bases, with 20 bases separating them. This CDR3 spans 14 amino acids. The CDR3 is CAWSLGRGSRLQYF. CDR3 DNA: TGTGCCTGGAGTCTAGGTCGGGGCTCCAGATTGCAGTATTTT.

The genes are TRBV7-9 and TRBJ1-3; D not certain. The CDR3 extends over 15 amino acids. Looked up from germline, CDR1 is SEHNR and CDR2 is FQNEAQ (reference sequence). V lost 8 bases and J 0 bases, leaving 14 bases between the germline ends. In nucleotides, the CDR3 is TGTGCCAGCCGAGGAGGCATTTTCTCTGGAAACACCATATATTTT. This encodes CASRGGIFSGNTIYF.

The chain carries TRBV14 and TRBJ2-3; the match to TRBD1 covers 8 bases. This CDR3 contains 18 residues. V gave up 0 bases and J gave up 0 bases; unmatched junction bases: 8. In germline, CDR1 is SGHDN, CDR2 FVKESK. The CDR3 reads CASSQDRDRRPSTDTQYF. CDR3 DNA: TGTGCCAGCAGCCAAGATCGGGACAGGCGACCTAGCACAGATACGCAGTATTTT.

The V call is TRBV4-2, the J call TRBJ2-5; D may match TRBD1 or TRBD2 (6 bases each). The J call could be wrong; TRBJ2-7 is a better fit for the DNA end. CDR3 length: 14 residues. Germline CDR1 reads LGHNA; CDR2 reads YNFKEQ. CDR3 nucleotide sequence: TGTGCCAGCAGCCAAGCGGGGGCCGCCTACGAGCAGTACTTC. It is translated as CASSQAGAAYEQYF.

The chain recombines TRBV11-2 with TRBJ2-1; 7 nucleotides agree with TRBD1. Per germline, CDR1 SGHAT and CDR2 FQNNGV. The CDR3 covers 16 residues. V shed 5 bases and J 7 bases; nucleotides not matched to a gene: 14. As DNA, the CDR3 is TGTGCCAGCAGCCTAACAGGGGCGTGGAATGGTAATGAGCAGTTCTTC. It yields the protein CASSLTGAWNGNEQFF.

The V call is TRBV6-1, the J call TRBJ1-3; no definite D call. This CDR3 comprises 14 residues. The V gene lost 8 bases and the J gene lost 1 base, with 12 bases spanning the gap. The germline gives CDR1 MNHNS, CDR2 SASEGT. This CDR3 is CASLRVDSGNTIYF. The CDR3 nucleotides are TGTGCCAGCTTGCGGGTAGATTCTGGAAACACCATATATTTT.

The chain joins TRBV5-6 to TRBJ2-7, with a possible D match to TRBD1 (7 bases). Germline CDR1 SGHDT, CDR2 YYEEEE. The germline V and J ends were trimmed by 4 bases and 6 bases, with 29 bases remaining between them. The CDR3 is 18 residues long. In nucleotides, the CDR3 is TGTGCCAGCAGCGGAGGATGGCCCTACAGGGGAGGTCTAGGCGAGCAGTACTTC. Protein product: CASSGGWPYRGGLGEQYF.

This chain links TRBV7-9 with TRBJ1-2, with unresolved D. Deletions cut 5 bases from V and 2 bases from J, with 9 bases between. The CDR3 totals 13 residues. CDR1 and CDR2 from the germline V gene are SEHNR and FQNEAQ (reference sequence). The CDR3 sequence is CASSPFSNYGYTF. As DNA, the CDR3 is TGTGCCAGCAGCCCCTTTTCGAACTATGGCTACACCTTC.

This clone was recorded only once. This chain connects TRBV5-1 to TRBJ2-5; 8 bases fit TRBD2. In germline, CDR1 is SGHRS, CDR2 YFSETQ. This CDR3 has 14 amino acids. Trimming cost V 0 bases and J 5 bases; bases outside gene matches: 3. This CDR3 reads CASSLGLARETQYF. Here the CDR3 DNA reads TGCGCCAGCAGCTTGGGACTAGCGCGGGAGACCCAGTACTTC.

J is TRBJ2-4 and V is TRBV5-1, with TRBD1 identical over 7 bases. The germline V gene encodes CDR1 SGHRS and CDR2 YFSETQ. This CDR3 has 15 residues. V gave up 4 bases and J gave up 4 bases; unmatched junction bases: 8. CDR3 DNA: TGCGCCAGCAGCCTGGACGGGACAGCTAAAAACATTCAGTACTTC. As protein: CASSLDGTAKNIQYF.

This chain links TRBV30 with TRBJ1-5; 9 positions agree with TRBD1. V lost 6 bases and J lost 2; bases outside the gene matches: 5. This CDR3 has 14 residues. In germline, CDR1 is GTSNPN, CDR2 SVGIG (reference sequence). The CDR3 is CACGTGTRNQPQHF. CDR3 DNA: TGTGCCTGTGGGACAGGGACGCGCAATCAGCCCCAGCATTTT.

In its sample, this clone was seen a few times. The rearrangement uses TRBV30 and TRBJ1-2; D possibly corresponds to TRBD1 (5 bases). The CDR3 runs 10 residues. Per germline, CDR1 GTSNPN and CDR2 SVGIG (reference sequence). V lost 5 bases and J lost 5, with 6 bases in between. In DNA, the CDR3 is TGTGCCTGGGCAGGGTATGGCTACACCTTC. It encodes CAWAGYGYTF.

The rearrangement uses TRBV5-6 and TRBJ2-2; D is unresolved. There are 14 residues in the CDR3. In germline, CDR1 is SGHDT, CDR2 YYEEEE. Trimming cost V 4 bases and J 0 bases, with 7 bases left between them. CDR3 residues: CASSIVPNTGELFF. CDR3 nucleotide sequence: TGTGCCAGCAGCATAGTGCCGAACACCGGGGAGCTGTTTTTT.

The chain uses TRBV7-9 and TRBJ1-2; 8 bases line up with TRBD1. Germline assignment: CDR1 SEHNR and CDR2 FQNEAQ (reference sequence). The CDR3 runs 14 residues. The V and J ends lost 5 bases and 2 bases, in that order; junction bases with no gene match: 4. As DNA, the CDR3 is TGTGCCAGCAGCCTCGGACAGGGCAACTATGGCTACACCTTC. This sequence encodes CASSLGQGNYGYTF.